Sequencing of this T cell receptor beta chain was carried out in a study of T-cell memory formation after mild COVID-19. This clonotype occurred a few times. TCRdb re-derived calls from the 5' RACE reads in MiXCR, one entry per CDR3 protein. The repertoire holds around 200,000 distinct CDR3 sequences, with about 21% as singletons. Trimming pared 5 bases from V and 0 bases from J, leaving 14 bases between. This CDR3 comprises 14 residues. Germline CDR1 reads SQVTM; CDR2 reads ANQGSEA. The sample comprised PBMCs or a T cell subset sorted from them (not recorded which). The V call is TRBV29-1, the J call TRBJ2-7; a possible D gene is TRBD2 (6 bases). The source is an adult woman who had mild COVID-19 (a few samples of this study predate the infection). Cell type and time point are not known. CDR3 nucleotide sequence: TGCAGCGTTCGAGATAGCGGCCCCTCCTACGAGCAGTACTTC. Residues: CSVRDSGPSYEQYF.